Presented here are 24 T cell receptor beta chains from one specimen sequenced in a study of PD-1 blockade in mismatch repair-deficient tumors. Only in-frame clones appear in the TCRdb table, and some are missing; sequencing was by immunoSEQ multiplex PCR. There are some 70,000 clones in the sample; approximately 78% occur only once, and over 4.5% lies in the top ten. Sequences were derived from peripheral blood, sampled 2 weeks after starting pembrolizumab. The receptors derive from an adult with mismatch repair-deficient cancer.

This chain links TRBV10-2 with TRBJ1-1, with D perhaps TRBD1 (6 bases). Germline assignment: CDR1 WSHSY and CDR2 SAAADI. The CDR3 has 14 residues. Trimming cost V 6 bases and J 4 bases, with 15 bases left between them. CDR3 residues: CASSGGGMVTEAFF. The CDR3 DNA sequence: TGCGCCAGCAGCGGAGGGGGAATGGTCACTGAAGCTTTCTTT.

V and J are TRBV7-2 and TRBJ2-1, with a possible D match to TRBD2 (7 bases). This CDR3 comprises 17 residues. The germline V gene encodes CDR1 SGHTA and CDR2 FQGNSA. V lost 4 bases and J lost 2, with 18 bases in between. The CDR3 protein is CASSSQGGGPPYNEQFF. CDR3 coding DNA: TGTGCCAGCAGCTCCCAGGGCGGGGGCCCTCCCTACAATGAGCAGTTCTTC.

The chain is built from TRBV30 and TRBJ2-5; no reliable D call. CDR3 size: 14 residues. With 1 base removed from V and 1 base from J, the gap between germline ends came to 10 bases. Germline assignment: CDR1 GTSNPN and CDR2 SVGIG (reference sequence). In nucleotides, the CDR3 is TGTGCCTGGAGTGGCTACCCTTCCCAAGAGACCCAGTACTTC. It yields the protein CAWSGYPSQETQYF.

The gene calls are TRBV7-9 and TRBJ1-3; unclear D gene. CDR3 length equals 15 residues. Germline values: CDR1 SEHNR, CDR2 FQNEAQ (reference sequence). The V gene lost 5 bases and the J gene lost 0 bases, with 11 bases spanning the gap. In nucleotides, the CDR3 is TGTGCCAGCAGCACTACGACATACTCTGGAAACACCATATATTTT. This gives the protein CASSTTTYSGNTIYF.

The CDR3: CASRPDPSLSRTSYEQYF. CDR3 DNA sequence: TGCGCCAGCAGACCCGATCCATCACTTTCCAGAACCTCCTACGAGCAGTACTTC. This chain joins TRBV5-1 and TRBJ2-7, with D unresolved. Trimming removed 5 bases at V and 0 bases at J, with 24 bases between. CDR3 size: 18 residues. Germline V gene data show CDR1 as SGHRS and CDR2 as YFSETQ. Full variable domain (rest looked up from reference TRBV5-1 and TRBJ2-7): KAGVTQTPRYLIKTRGQQVTLSCSPISGHRSVSWYQQTPGQGLQFLFEYFSETQRNKGNFPGRFSGRQFSNSRSEMNVSTLELGDSALYLCASRPDPSLSRTSYEQYFGPGTRLTVT.

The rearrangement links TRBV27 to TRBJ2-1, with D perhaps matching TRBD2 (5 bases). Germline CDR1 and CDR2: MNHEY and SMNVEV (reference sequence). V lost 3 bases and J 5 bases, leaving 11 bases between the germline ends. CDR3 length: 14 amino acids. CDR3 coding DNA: TGTGCCAGCAGTTTTTCTAGCCCCCACAATGAGCAGTTCTTC. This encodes CASSFSSPHNEQFF.

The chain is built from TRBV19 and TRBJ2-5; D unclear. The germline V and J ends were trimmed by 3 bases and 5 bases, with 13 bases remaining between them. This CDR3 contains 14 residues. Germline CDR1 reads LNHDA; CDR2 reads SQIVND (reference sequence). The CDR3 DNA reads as TGTGCCAGTAGTATCCGGTGGTCTATGGAGACCCAGTACTTC. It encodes CASSIRWSMETQYF.

As DNA, the CDR3 is TGTGCCAGCAGTTTATCAGCGACAGGAGGAATCGAGCAGTACTTC. Translated: CASSLSATGGIEQYF. The genes are TRBV27 and TRBJ2-7; maybe TRBD1 (6 bases). CDR3 length: 15 amino acids. V was pared by 0 bases and J by 6 bases, with 15 bases between. Germline V CDR1 and CDR2: MNHEY, SMNVEV (reference sequence).

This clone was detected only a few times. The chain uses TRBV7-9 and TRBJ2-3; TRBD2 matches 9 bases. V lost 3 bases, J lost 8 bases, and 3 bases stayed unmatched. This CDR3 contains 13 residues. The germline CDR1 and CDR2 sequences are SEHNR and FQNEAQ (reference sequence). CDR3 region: CASSFPREGTQYF. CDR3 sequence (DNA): TGTGCCAGCAGCTTCCCGCGGGAGGGTACGCAGTATTTT.

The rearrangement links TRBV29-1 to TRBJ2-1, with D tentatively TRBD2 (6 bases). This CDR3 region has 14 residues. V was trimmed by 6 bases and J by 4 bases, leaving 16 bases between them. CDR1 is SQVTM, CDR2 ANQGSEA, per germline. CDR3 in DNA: TGCAGCGTATACTCCGGGACTTTATACAATGAGCAGTTCTTC. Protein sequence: CSVYSGTLYNEQFF.

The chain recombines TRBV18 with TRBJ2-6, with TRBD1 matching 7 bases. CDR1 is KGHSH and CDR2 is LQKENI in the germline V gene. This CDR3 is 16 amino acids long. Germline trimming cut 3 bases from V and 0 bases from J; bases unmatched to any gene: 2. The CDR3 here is CASSPDRVSGANVLTF. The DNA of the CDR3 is TGTGCCAGCTCACCCGACAGGGTCTCTGGGGCCAACGTCCTGACTTTC.

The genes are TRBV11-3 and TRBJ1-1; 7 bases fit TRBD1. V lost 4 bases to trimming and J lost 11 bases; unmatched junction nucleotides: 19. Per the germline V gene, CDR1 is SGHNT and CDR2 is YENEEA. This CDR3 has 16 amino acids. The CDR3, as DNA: TGTGCCAGCAGCTCCCGCCCAGGACAGGTAGAGGATTGGGCTTTCTTT. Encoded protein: CASSSRPGQVEDWAFF. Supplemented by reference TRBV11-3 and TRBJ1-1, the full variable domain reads EAGVVQSPRYKIIEKKQPVAFWCNPISGHNTLYWYLQNLGQGPELLIRYENEEAVDDSQLPKDRFSAERLKGVDSTLKIQPAELGDSAVYLCASSSRPGQVEDWAFFGQGTRLTVV.

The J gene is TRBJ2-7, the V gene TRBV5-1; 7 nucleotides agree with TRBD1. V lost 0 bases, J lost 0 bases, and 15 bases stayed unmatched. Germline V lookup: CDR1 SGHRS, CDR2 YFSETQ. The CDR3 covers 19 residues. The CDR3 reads CASSLDTPDRPPYSYEQYF. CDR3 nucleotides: TGCGCCAGCAGCTTGGATACTCCGGACAGGCCCCCATACTCCTACGAGCAGTACTTC.

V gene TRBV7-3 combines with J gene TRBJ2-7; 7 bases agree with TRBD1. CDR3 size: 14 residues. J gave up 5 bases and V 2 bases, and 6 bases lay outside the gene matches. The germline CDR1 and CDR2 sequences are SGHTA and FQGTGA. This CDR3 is CASSLAGGVDEQYF. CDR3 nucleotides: TGTGCCAGCAGCTTAGCAGGGGGAGTAGACGAGCAGTACTTC.

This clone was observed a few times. The CDR3 reads CASSNDRVGTQPQHF. The CDR3 bases are TGTGCCAGTAGTAATGACAGGGTGGGGACTCAGCCCCAGCATTTT. The genes are TRBV19 and TRBJ1-5; TRBD1 aligns across 7 bases. The CDR3 covers 15 residues. V gave up 4 bases and J gave up 6 bases; unmatched junction bases: 9. CDR1 and CDR2 from the germline V gene are LNHDA and SQIVND (reference sequence).

CDR3 sequence (DNA): TGTGCCAGCAGCTTAGAGGGACAGGGTATTACTGGTACGCAGTATTTT. Translating it yields CASSLEGQGITGTQYF. The chain joins TRBV7-2 to TRBJ2-3; TRBD1 aligns across 9 bases. After removal of 1 base from V and 8 bases from J, the junction contained 10 bases not matched to a gene. CDR3 length: 16 amino acids. From germline, CDR1 is SGHTA and CDR2 FQGNSA. The entire variable domain, with the rest obtained from reference TRBV7-2 and TRBJ2-3, is as follows: GAGVSQSPSNKVTEKGKDVELRCDPISGHTALYWYRQSLGQGLEFLIYFQGNSAPDKSGLPSDRFSAERTGGSVSTLTIQRTQQEDSAVYLCASSLEGQGITGTQYFGPGTRLTVL.

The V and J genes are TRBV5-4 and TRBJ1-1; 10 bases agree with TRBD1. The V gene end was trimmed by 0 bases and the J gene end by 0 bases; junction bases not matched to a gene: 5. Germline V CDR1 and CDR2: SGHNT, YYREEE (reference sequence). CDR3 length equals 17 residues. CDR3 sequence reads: CASSLGQGAAMNTEAFF. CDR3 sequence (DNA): TGTGCCAGCAGCTTGGGACAGGGGGCTGCCATGAACACTGAAGCTTTCTTT.

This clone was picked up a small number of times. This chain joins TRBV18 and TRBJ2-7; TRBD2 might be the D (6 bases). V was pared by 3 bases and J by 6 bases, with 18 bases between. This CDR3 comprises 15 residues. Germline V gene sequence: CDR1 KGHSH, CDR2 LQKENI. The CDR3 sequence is CASSPGQIGGIEQYF. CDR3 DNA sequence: TGTGCCAGCTCACCTGGCCAGATCGGGGGTATCGAGCAGTACTTC. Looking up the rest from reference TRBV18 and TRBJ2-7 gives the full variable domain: NAGVMQNPRHLVRRRGQEARLRCSPMKGHSHVYWYRQLPEEGLKFMVYLQKENIIDESGMPKERFSAEFPKEGPSILRIQQVVRGDSAAYFCASSPGQIGGIEQYFGPGTRLTVT.

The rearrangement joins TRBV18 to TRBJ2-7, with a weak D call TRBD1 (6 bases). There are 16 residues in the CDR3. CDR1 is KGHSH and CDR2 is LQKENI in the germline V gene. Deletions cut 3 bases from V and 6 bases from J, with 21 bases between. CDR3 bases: TGTGCCAGCTCACCCCTAGATCAGGGGTGGAAACTCGAGCAGTACTTC. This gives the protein CASSPLDQGWKLEQYF.

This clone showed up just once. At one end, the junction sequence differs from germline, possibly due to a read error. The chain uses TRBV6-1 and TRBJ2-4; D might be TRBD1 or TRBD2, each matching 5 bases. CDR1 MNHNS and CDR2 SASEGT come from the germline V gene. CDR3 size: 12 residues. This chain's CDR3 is CASSESGRDPHF. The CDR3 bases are TGTGCCAGCAGTGAGTCTGGTCGGGACCCCCACTTC.

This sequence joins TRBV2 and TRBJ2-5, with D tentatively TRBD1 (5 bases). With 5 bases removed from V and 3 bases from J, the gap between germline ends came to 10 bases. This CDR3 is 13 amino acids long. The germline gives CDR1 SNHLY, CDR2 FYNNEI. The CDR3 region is CASSPDTEETQYF. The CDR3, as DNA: TGTGCCAGCAGTCCGGACACCGAAGAGACCCAGTACTTC.

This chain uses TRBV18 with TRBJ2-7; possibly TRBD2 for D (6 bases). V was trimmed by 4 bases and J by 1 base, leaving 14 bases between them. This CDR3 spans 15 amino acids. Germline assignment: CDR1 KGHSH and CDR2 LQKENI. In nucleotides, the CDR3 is TGTGCCAGCTCACTGGAGGGTAAAGGGTCCTACGAGCAGTACTTC. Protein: CASSLEGKGSYEQYF. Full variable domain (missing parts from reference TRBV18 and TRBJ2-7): NAGVMQNPRHLVRRRGQEARLRCSPMKGHSHVYWYRQLPEEGLKFMVYLQKENIIDESGMPKERFSAEFPKEGPSILRIQQVVRGDSAAYFCASSLEGKGSYEQYFGPGTRLTVT.

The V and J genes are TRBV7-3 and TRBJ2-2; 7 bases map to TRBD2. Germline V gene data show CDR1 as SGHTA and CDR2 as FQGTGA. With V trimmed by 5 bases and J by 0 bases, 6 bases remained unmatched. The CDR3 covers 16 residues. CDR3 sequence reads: CASSLLAGANTGELFF. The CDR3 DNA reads TGTGCCAGCAGCCTCCTGGCGGGGGCGAACACCGGGGAGCTGTTTTTT. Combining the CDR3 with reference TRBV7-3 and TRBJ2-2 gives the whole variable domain GAGVSQTPSNKVTEKGKYVELRCDPISGHTALYWYRQSLGQGPEFLIYFQGTGAADDSGLPNDRFFAVRPEGSVSTLKIQRTERGDSAVYLCASSLLAGANTGELFFGEGSRLTVL.

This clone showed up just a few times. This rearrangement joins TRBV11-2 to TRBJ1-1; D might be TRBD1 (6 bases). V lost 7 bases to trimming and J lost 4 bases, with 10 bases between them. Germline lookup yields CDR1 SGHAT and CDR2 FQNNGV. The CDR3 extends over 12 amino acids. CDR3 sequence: CASIGGRTEAFF. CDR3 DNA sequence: TGTGCCAGCATCGGGGGGCGCACTGAAGCTTTCTTT.